This T cell receptor (beta chain) is from a study of blood T cell repertoires in COVID-19. On the study more broadly: Researchers got acute and convalescent COVID-19 samples from the United States, Italy and Spain. T cells, B-cell-depleted T cells, or PBMCs supplied cDNA or gDNA.

In its sample, this clone was seen a few times. The length of the CDR3 is 17 residues. Trimming took 5 bases from V and 3 from J; bases not matched to a gene: 11. Per germline, CDR1 PRHDT and CDR2 FYEKMQ (reference sequence). Original data processing: Researchers report that nucleated cell counts were estimated from reference gene primer amplification. Sequenced by immunoSEQ multiplex PCR; TCRdb stores in-frame clones only, minus some. V, J and clone size are those of that table, while D and trimming were read from the DNA. This sample carries roughly 190,000 clones, about four fifths of them seen once, and the ten largest clones take 6% to 8.5%.

The chain joins TRBV13 to TRBJ1-2, with 11 bases fitting TRBD1. The sequencing input was peripheral blood. The clonotype was recovered from a man aged 55 to 69 with acute or convalescent COVID-19. The CDR3 protein is CASSPRTGGDGDYGYTF. Here the CDR3 DNA reads TGTGCCAGCAGCCCTCGGACAGGGGGCGACGGAGACTATGGCTACACCTTC.